Listed here are 15 T cell receptor beta chains from one sample, sequenced in a study of blood T cells in healthy people across ages. Together with a sample-barcoded 5' primer, a J-beta primer mix was included in a second PCR lasting roughly 6 to 12 cycles. One entry per CDR3 protein results from TCRdb running MiXCR on the 5' RACE reads. The table has around 2 million distinct CDR3 sequences, 35% to 50% seen once. The sample taken for sequencing was blood. These receptors all stem from a human donor in good health.

The genes are TRBV15 and TRBJ2-7; D is possibly TRBD1 (6 bases). CDR3 length equals 15 residues. Trimming pared 1 base from V and 5 bases from J, leaving 15 bases between. CDR1 is LNHNV, CDR2 YYDKDF, per germline (reference sequence). CDR3 region: CATSRATTGWNEQYF. DNA of the CDR3: TGTGCCACCAGCAGAGCCACGACAGGTTGGAACGAGCAGTACTTC.

The chain has TRBV12-3 or TRBV12-4 and TRBJ1-4, with D possibly TRBD1 on 6 matching bases. Trimming took off 4 bases at V and 8 bases at J, with 14 bases between the two ends. The CDR3 consists of 14 residues. The CDR3 protein is CASSSHRVWEKLFF. The CDR3 DNA is TGTGCCAGCAGTTCCCACAGGGTTTGGGAAAAACTGTTTTTT.

This clonotype has only a few counts. The rearrangement joins TRBV4-3 to TRBJ2-7, with D possibly called TRBD1 or TRBD2 (5 bases each). V was trimmed by 0 bases and J by 0 bases, leaving 12 bases between them. The CDR3 is 16 amino acids. Germline V gene data show CDR1 as LGHNA and CDR2 as YSLEER. The CDR3 reads CASSQDRGAASYEQYF. CDR3 bases: TGCGCCAGCAGCCAAGATAGAGGGGCGGCCTCCTACGAGCAGTACTTC.

This sequence joins TRBV15 and TRBJ2-1; 7 bases match TRBD2. The CDR3 covers 16 residues. Germline assignment: CDR1 LNHNV and CDR2 YYDKDF (reference sequence). V gave up 3 bases and J gave up 9 bases; unmatched junction bases: 14. CDR3 sequence (DNA): TGTGCCACCAGCAGCCAAGACCGGGGGGTAGGTATTGAGCAGTTCTTC. Protein: CATSSQDRGVGIEQFF.

As to this clonotype: A read error may be the cause here, since a much bigger clone is one base away. V gene TRBV4-3 combines with J gene TRBJ2-5; no firm D call. The end of the DNA aligns better with TRBJ2-7, so the J call may be wrong. The V gene's germline CDR1 is LGHNA and CDR2 YSLEER. There are 15 residues in the CDR3. CDR3 nucleotide sequence: TGCGCCAGCAGCCAAGCGACTGAGTTAGGCTACGAGCAGTACTTC. This sequence encodes CASSQATELGYEQYF.

This clonotype was seen a handful of times. This sequence joins TRBV4-3 and TRBJ2-1; 11 nucleotides align to TRBD2. Trimming at V came to 0 bases and at J to 9 bases, leaving 7 bases not matched to a gene. The CDR3 spans 16 residues. Per the germline V gene, CDR1 is LGHNA and CDR2 is YSLEER. For the CDR3, the DNA is TGCGCCAGCAGCCAAGATGTAGCGGGGGGGCCCTTTGAGCAGTTCTTC. It codes for CASSQDVAGGPFEQFF.

This clonotype was detected a few times. This rearrangement joins TRBV29-1 to TRBJ2-7; 8 nucleotides agree with TRBD1. V was clipped by 7 bases and J by 5 bases; unmatched bases: 10. CDR3 length: 13 amino acids. Germline assignment: CDR1 SQVTM and CDR2 ANQGSEA. The CDR3 reads CSALLTGVNEQYF. CDR3 DNA: TGCAGCGCGCTGTTGACAGGGGTAAACGAGCAGTACTTC.

This clonotype showed up just a few times. The chain carries TRBV7-2 and TRBJ2-7, with unresolved D. The V gene's germline CDR1 is SGHTA and CDR2 FQGNSA. The CDR3 has 14 residues. Trimming pared 1 base from V and 3 bases from J, leaving 10 bases between. The CDR3 coding sequence is TGTGCCAGCAGCTTAGTGGGCAGGTACTACGAGCAGTACTTC. Its translation: CASSLVGRYYEQYF.

This clonotype was seen more than once but under ten times. The CDR3 loop reads CASSSQRQSYEQYF. The CDR3 region has the DNA TGTGCCAGCAGCTCCCAACGACAGTCCTACGAGCAGTACTTC. The chain couples TRBV13 to TRBJ2-7; D is perhaps TRBD1 (5 bases). V lost 4 bases and J 1 base, leaving 11 bases between the germline ends. CDR1 and CDR2 (germline): PRHDT, FYEKMQ (reference sequence). This CDR3 is built from 14 residues.

CDR3 DNA sequence: TGTGCCAGCAGTTTTGGACTACGAACAGATACGCAGTATTTT. Its protein product is CASSFGLRTDTQYF. This chain connects TRBV12-3 or TRBV12-4 to TRBJ2-3; TRBD2 is a possible D gene (6 bases). Trimming shortened V by 3 bases and J by 3 bases, and 10 bases separated the two germline ends. The CDR3 runs 14 residues.

In its sample, this clonotype was seen once. Compared with germline, one end of the junction differs, possibly owing to a read error. The chain employs TRBV5-1 and TRBJ1-2, with D perhaps matching TRBD1 (5 bases). The CDR3 runs 13 residues. Germline V gene lookup returns CDR1 SGHRS and CDR2 YFSETQ. The CDR3 sequence: CAGSLQGSYGYTF. DNA of the CDR3: TGCGCCGGCAGCTTGCAGGGAAGCTATGGCTACACCTTC.

This rearrangement joins TRBV6-1 to TRBJ2-5; D possibly corresponds to TRBD1 (7 bases). TRBJ2-4 matches the DNA end more closely, so the J call is doubtful. The V gene's germline CDR1 is MNHNS and CDR2 SASEGT. CDR3 length: 18 residues. CDR3 DNA: TGTGCCAGCAGTGGCCCAGGGGACTCGACAGGGACGGGAGACATTCAGTACTTC. It encodes CASSGPGDSTGTGDIQYF.

The CDR3 DNA is TGTGCCAGCAGCACCTTTACAGGCAATGAGCAGTTCTTC. It specifies CASSTFTGNEQFF. The rearrangement joins TRBV7-9 to TRBJ2-1, with D possibly TRBD1 on 5 matching bases. CDR3 length: 13 residues. Trimming cost V 5 bases and J 6 bases, with 11 bases left between them. Germline CDR1 SEHNR, CDR2 FQNEAQ (reference sequence).

This clonotype showed up just a few times. V and J are TRBV6-1 and TRBJ1-2; D call uncertain. Per germline, CDR1 MNHNS and CDR2 SASEGT. V lost 2 bases to trimming and J lost 4 bases, with 14 bases between them. This CDR3 spans 15 amino acids. The CDR3 bases are TGTGCCAGCAGTGAAAACGGTGACTTCCTCTATGGCTACACCTTC. This encodes CASSENGDFLYGYTF.

The gene calls are TRBV20-1 and TRBJ2-1; perhaps TRBD1 as D (6 bases). The CDR3 loop spans 15 amino acids. Trimming shortened V by 5 bases and J by 7 bases, and 21 bases separated the two germline ends. Germline V gene data show CDR1 as DFQATT and CDR2 as SNEGSKA (reference sequence). CDR3 in DNA: TGCAGTGCTGATTTAGGACAGCCTCCCGGGAATGAGCAGTTCTTC. As protein: CSADLGQPPGNEQFF.